A single sample gave rise to the 3 T cell receptor beta chains below, sequenced in a study of T-cell reconstitution after alpha-beta-depleted transplantation in children (dated by TCRdb to about 2016). The treatment or condition label for this specimen denotes: allogeneic hematopoietic cell transplantation with graft depleted of TCRalphabeta T cells and CD19 B cells. Library method: PCR. The listed sequencing device is Illumina HiSeq 2500. TCR libraries were prepared with molecular barcoding, using unique molecular identifiers to normalize TCRbeta repertoire quantification. TCRdb trimmed public reads at Q25 via fastp, called clones via MiXCR and kept in-frame beta chains. Rows are unified per CDR3 protein, each entry keeping the most common DNA and genes. This sample holds hundreds of thousands of distinct CDR3 sequences; over 10% were observed only once. The top ten clones comprise about 2% of the sample.

The sample here was PBMCs, mostly from graft donor cells, taken 360 days after TCRalphabeta/CD19-depleted stem cell transplant. Every receptor here comes from a male patient younger than 18 who had a stem cell transplant for acute myeloid leukemia, so the T cells may come from the graft donor.

The chain combines TRBV12-3 or TRBV12-4 with TRBJ2-6; the D gene is possibly TRBD1 (6 bases). Between the trimmed V and J ends, which lost 6 bases and 2 bases, there was a span of 11 bases. CDR3 size: 15 residues. CDR3: CASSLEGAGANVLTF. The CDR3 nucleotides read TGTGCCAGCAGCCTCGAGGGGGCTGGGGCCAACGTCCTGACTTTC.

The chain employs TRBV21-1 and TRBJ2-2; the listed D gene, TRBD1, was not tested against the DNA. TRBV21-1 is given as a pseudogene. This CDR3 region has 19 residues. The CDR3 sequence: CASSKHYTGDRAPTGELFF. In nucleotides, the CDR3 is TGTGCCAGCAGCAAACACTATACCGGAGACAGGGCCCCCACCGGGGAGCTGTTTTTT.

This clonotype occurred a few times. The chain carries TRBV10-3 and TRBJ2-7; 12 positions agree with TRBD1. This CDR3 has 15 residues. The V gene's germline CDR1 is ENHRY and CDR2 SYGVKD. The J segment lost 6 bases and the V segment lost 2 bases, leaving 5 bases of the junction unmatched. CDR3: CAISEKGQGASEQYF. DNA for the CDR3: TGTGCCATCAGTGAGAAGGGACAGGGGGCGAGCGAGCAGTACTTC.